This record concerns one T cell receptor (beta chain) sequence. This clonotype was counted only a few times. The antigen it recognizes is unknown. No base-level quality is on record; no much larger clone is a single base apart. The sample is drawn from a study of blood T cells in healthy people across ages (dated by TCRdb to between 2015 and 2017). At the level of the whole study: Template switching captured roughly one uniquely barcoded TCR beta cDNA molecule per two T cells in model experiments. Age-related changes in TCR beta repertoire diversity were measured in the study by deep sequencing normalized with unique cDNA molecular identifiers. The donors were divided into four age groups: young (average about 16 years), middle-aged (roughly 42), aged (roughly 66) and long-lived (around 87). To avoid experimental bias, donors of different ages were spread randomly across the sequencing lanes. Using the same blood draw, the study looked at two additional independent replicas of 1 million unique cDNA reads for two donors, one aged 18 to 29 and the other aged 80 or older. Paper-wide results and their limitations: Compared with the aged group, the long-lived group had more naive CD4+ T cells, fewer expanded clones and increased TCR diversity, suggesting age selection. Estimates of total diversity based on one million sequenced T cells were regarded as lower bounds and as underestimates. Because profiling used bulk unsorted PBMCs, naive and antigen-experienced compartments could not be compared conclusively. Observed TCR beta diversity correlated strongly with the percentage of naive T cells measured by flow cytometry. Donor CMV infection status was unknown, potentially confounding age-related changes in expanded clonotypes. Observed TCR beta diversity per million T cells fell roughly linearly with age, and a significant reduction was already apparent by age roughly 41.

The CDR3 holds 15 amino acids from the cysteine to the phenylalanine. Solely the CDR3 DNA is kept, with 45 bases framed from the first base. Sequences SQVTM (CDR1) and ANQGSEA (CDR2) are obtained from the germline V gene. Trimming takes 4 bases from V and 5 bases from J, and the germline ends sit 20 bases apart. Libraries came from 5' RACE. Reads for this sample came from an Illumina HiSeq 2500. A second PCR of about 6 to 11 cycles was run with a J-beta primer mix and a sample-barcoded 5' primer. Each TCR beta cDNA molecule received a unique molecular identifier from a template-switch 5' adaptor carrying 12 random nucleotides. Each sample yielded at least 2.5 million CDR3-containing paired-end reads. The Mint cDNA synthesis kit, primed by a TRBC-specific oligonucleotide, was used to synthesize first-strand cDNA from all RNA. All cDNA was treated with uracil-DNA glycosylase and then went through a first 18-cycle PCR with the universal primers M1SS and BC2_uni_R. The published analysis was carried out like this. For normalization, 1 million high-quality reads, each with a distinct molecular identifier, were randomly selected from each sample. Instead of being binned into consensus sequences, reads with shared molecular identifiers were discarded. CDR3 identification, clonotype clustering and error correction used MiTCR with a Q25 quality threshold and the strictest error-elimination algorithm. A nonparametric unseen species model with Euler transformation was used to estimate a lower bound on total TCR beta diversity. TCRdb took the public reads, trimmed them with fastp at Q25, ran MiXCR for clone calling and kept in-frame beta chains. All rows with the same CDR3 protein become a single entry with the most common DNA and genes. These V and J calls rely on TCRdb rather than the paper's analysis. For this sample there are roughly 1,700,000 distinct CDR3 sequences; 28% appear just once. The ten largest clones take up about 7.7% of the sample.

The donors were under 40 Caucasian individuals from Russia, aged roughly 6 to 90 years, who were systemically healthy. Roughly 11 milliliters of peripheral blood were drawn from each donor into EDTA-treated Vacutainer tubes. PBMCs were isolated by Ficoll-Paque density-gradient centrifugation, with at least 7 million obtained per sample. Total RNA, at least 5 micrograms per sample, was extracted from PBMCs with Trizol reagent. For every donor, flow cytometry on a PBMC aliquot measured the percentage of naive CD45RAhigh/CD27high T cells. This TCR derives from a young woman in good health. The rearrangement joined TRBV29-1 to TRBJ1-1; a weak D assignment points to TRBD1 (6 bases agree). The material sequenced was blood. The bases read TGCAGCGTTGGTTCGGGGGCCCAGCCGGGAACTGAAGCTTTCTTT. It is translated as CSVGSGAQPGTEAFF.